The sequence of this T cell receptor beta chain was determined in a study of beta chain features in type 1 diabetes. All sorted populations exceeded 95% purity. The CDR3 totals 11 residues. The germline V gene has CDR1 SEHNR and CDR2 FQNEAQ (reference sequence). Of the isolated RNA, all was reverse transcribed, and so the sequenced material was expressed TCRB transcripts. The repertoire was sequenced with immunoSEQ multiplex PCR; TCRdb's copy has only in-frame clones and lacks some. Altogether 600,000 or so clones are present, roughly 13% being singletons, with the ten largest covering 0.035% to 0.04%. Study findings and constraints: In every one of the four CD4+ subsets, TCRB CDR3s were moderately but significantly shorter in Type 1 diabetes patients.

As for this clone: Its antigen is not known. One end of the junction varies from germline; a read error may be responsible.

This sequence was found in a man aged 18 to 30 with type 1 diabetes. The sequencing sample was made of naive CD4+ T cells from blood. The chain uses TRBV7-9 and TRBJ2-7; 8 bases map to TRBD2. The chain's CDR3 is CASSTPGGPNF. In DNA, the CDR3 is TGTGCCAGCAGCACACCGGGGGGGCCCAACTTC.